This T cell receptor beta chain was sequenced in a study of T cells after yellow fever vaccination. Comments on this clonotype: Its antigen is undetermined.

Overall study results and limits: Repertoires sorted by FACS could include abundant clonotypes that are contaminants from the bulk population.

Germline-derived CDR1 and CDR2 are SEHNR and FQNEAQ (reference sequence). With 2 bases clipped from V and 3 bases from J, the junction kept 3 bases outside the gene matches. The CDR3 is 14 amino acids. TCRdb recomputed calls from the 5' RACE reads with MiXCR, one row per CDR3 protein. The profile shows 350,000 to 450,000 distinct CDR3 sequences, about 17% of them singletons. This TCR was sampled from a man aged 18 to 35 who received the YFV17D yellow fever vaccine. The chain employs TRBV7-9 and TRBJ1-1; 7 bases are a match to TRBD1. Sequenced here: PBMCs, sampled before the yellow fever booster vaccination. The CDR3: CASSLTGVYTEAFF. As DNA, the CDR3 is TGTGCCAGCAGCTTAACAGGGGTGTACACTGAAGCTTTCTTT.